This TCR beta chain stems from a study of long-term antiretroviral therapy in people with HIV. Germline V lookup: CDR1 MNHEY, CDR2 SMNVEV (reference sequence). The CDR3 contains 16 residues. V gave up 4 bases and J gave up 1 base, with 16 bases separating them. Version v3.0 of the immunoSEQ assay ran at survey level. The repertoire was sequenced with immunoSEQ multiplex PCR; TCRdb's copy has only in-frame clones and lacks some. The table has roughly 29,000 clones, 90% to 95% seen once. Material: unsorted PBMCs, obtained roughly 6 years after starting antiretroviral therapy. J is TRBJ1-1 and V is TRBV27; D is possibly TRBD1 (6 bases). The source of this sequence is a man aged 25-45 years with HIV. CDR3 coding DNA: TGTGCCAGCAGTTGGCCACAGGGAGTGGGGAACACTGAAGCTTTCTTT. It codes for CASSWPQGVGNTEAFF.